This TCR beta chain was sequenced in a study of blood T cells in healthy people across ages. Study-wide findings and caveats: More naive CD4+ cells and higher diversity marked long-lived donors relative to aged donors. While age rose, TCR beta diversity per million T cells dropped in a roughly linear way.

In regard to this clonotype: Its target is not known.

Then a second PCR, running roughly 7 to 11 cycles, was carried out with a sample-barcoded 5' primer and a J-beta primer mix. With 12 random nucleotides, a template-switch adaptor tagged each individual cDNA molecule. TCRdb processed the 5' RACE reads anew with MiXCR; each CDR3 protein has one entry. The sample contains 790,000 or so distinct CDR3 sequences, about 46% of which appear only once. This CDR3 is built from 18 residues. Losses at the gene ends were 5 bases for V and 6 bases for J; bases not matched to a gene: 15. CDR1 and CDR2 (germline): DFQATT, SNEGSKA (reference sequence). V usage is TRBV20-1 and J usage is TRBJ2-1, with 14 positions matching TRBD2. The receptor's source is a man aged 80 or over in good health. Sequenced sample: blood. For the CDR3, the DNA is TGCAGTGCTGGGTCGACTAGCGGGAGGGCCCTCTCCCCCAATGAGCAGTTCTTC. This sequence encodes CSAGSTSGRALSPNEQFF.